Listed below are T cell receptor beta chains from one sample, sequenced in a study of shared clonotypes between healthy human individuals. The assay was immunoSEQ multiplex PCR, and TCRdb's table has in-frame clones only and misses some. The sample shows fewer than 700,000 clones, 70% to 80% of them seen only once. Sequenced sample: PBMCs. The receptors shown here come from a woman aged 40 to 49 in good health. Some clones in this sample may be carry-over from other donors' samples. CDR3s include the opening cysteine and the closing phenylalanine or tryptophan. Fields, in order: J gene, V gene, D gene, clone size, CDR3 length, CDR3 DNA, CDR3 protein. A D gene is named only where the DNA matches it firmly. Some rows mark clone size as missing; the rest say once, few, many or name a class of expanded clone.

>TRBJ1-1|TRBV30|TRBD1|many|14
TGTGCCTGGAGCGAAGGGGGCGTGAGCACTGAAGCTTTCTTT
CAWSEGGVSTEAFF
>TRBJ1-4|TRBV10-1|-|-|14
TGCGCCAGCAGTGATAAAGGGGCCAATGAAAAACTGTTTTTT
CASSDKGANEKLFF
>TRBJ2-1|TRBV6-4|-|-|17
TGTGCCAGCAGTGACTCAGGCTTCCCCCATCCCTCCAATGAGCAGTTCTTC
CASSDSGFPHPSNEQFF
>TRBJ2-3|TRBV5-8|-|-|16
TGTGCCAGCAGACTTATCGGGACACCCTCCACAGATACGCAGTATTTT
CASRLIGTPSTDTQYF
>TRBJ2-1|TRBV5-1|-|-|15
TGCGCCAGCAGCTTGGAAGAGCGGGCCTACAATGAGCAGTTCTTC
CASSLEERAYNEQFF
>TRBJ1-1|TRBV29-1|-|-|13
TGCAGCGTCGACCACCTACAGGGAACTGAAGCTTTCTTT
CSVDHLQGTEAFF
>TRBJ2-6|TRBV10-3|-|many|15
TGTGCCATCAGTGGGACAGTGTCTGGGGCCAACGTCCTGACTTTC
CAISGTVSGANVLTF
>TRBJ2-3|TRBV7-9|-|-|15
TGTGCCAGCGTAGAGCGGGCCTTTAGCACAGATACGCAGTATTTT
CASVERAFSTDTQYF
>TRBJ2-4|TRBV11-2|TRBD2|-|16
TGTGCCAGCAGCTCGGGGGGGCAGAAGACTCAAAACATTCAGTACTTC
CASSSGGQKTQNIQYF
>TRBJ2-3|TRBV4-2|-|-|16
TGTGCCAGCAGCCAAGACGGGGACTCCGCCACAGATACGCAGTATTTT
CASSQDGDSATDTQYF
>TRBJ2-2|TRBV10-3|-|-|16
TGTGCCATCAGTGAGTCAGGATCCACGGGTGGCGGGGAGCTGTTTTTT
CAISESGSTGGGELFF
>TRBJ2-7|TRBV30|-|-|15
TGTGCCTGGGGCCTGAAAGGGACCCTTCAATACGAGCAGTACTTC
CAWGLKGTLQYEQYF
>TRBJ1-3|TRBV28|-|-|15
TGTGCCAGCAGTTTATACAGGCTTTCTGGAAACACCATATATTTT
CASSLYRLSGNTIYF
>TRBJ1-1|TRBV18|-|-|13
TGTGCCAGCTCACCTTCCACTAACACTGAAGCTTTCTTT
CASSPSTNTEAFF
>TRBJ2-3|TRBV7-2|-|-|12
TGTGCCAGCAGCTTCAGCACAGATACGCAGTATTTT
CASSFSTDTQYF
>TRBJ1-3|TRBV28|-|few|16
TGTGCCAGCAGTTTAAGCGGGTCAGAGGGAGGAAACACCATATATTTT
CASSLSGSEGGNTIYF
>TRBJ2-2|TRBV7-2|-|-|15
TGTGCCAGCAGCGCGAGAGACCCGAACACCGGGGAGCTGTTTTTT
CASSARDPNTGELFF
>TRBJ1-2|TRBV15|TRBD1|many|16
TGTGCCACCAGCAGGGACAGGGGCCTTTCTAACTATGGCTACACCTTC
CATSRDRGLSNYGYTF
>TRBJ2-7|TRBV7-2|TRBD2|-|18
TGTGCCAGCAGCGGATTTAAGGGGTCTAGCGGGAGGGCTTACGAGCAGTACTTC
CASSGFKGSSGRAYEQYF
>TRBJ2-2|TRBV28|TRBD1|-|17
TGTGCCAGCAGTTTACCCGGGACAGGCAAAAACACCGGGGAGCTGTTTTTT
CASSLPGTGKNTGELFF
>TRBJ2-6|TRBV7-3|-|once|15
TGTGCCAGCAGCTCACAGGGCACTGGGGCCAACGTCCTGACTTTC
CASSSQGTGANVLTF
>TRBJ2-7|TRBV27|TRBD2|-|15
TGTGCCAGCAGTTTAACCGGGACTAGCGGCTACGAGCAGTACTTC
CASSLTGTSGYEQYF
>TRBJ2-5|TRBV29-1|TRBD1|few|12
TGCAGCGTTCAATACAGGGGTGAGACCCAGTACTTC
CSVQYRGETQYF
>TRBJ1-1|TRBV9|-|few|13
TGTGCCAGCAGCGTAACGGTGAACACTGAAGCTTTCTTT
CASSVTVNTEAFF
>TRBJ1-1|TRBV28|-|-|13
TGTGCCAGCAGTTCTGAGAATAGGGAGGCGGCTTTCTTT
CASSSENREAAFF
>TRBJ2-7|TRBV7-2|-|many|15
TGTGCCAGCAGCTTAACGGGGTCATTCTCCTACGAGCAGTACTTC
CASSLTGSFSYEQYF
>TRBJ2-4|TRBV7-8|-|-|18
TGTGCCAGCAGCTTAGCCGGGGAGCGGAGGGGAGCCAAAAACATTCAGTACTTC
CASSLAGERRGAKNIQYF
>TRBJ1-2|TRBV19|TRBD1|-|15
TGTGCCAGTAGTATCCCGACAGGGAACTTCTATGGCTACACCTTC
CASSIPTGNFYGYTF
>TRBJ1-1|TRBV28|-|-|13
TGTGCCAGCAGCCCGGCAAGATACACTGAAGCTTTCTTT
CASSPARYTEAFF
>TRBJ2-5|TRBV5-1|TRBD1|-|15
TGCGCCAGCAGCTTGGACTACAGGGGCCAAGAGACCCAGTACTTC
CASSLDYRGQETQYF
>TRBJ1-1|TRBV29-1|-|-|15
TGCAGCGTTGGCTCGGAGGGGTTTCCCGTCGGAGAAGCTTTCTTT
CSVGSEGFPVGEAFF
>TRBJ2-7|TRBV4-3|-|-|15
TGCGCCAGCAGCCAAGAGGACAGGAGGGTCTTCGAGCAGTACTTC
CASSQEDRRVFEQYF